Following are 3 T cell receptor beta chains from one sample sequenced in a study of monozygotic twins with inflammatory bowel disease. TCRdb reprocessed the 5' RACE reads and stores each CDR3 protein as one record, lacking DNA. Found here are fewer than 450,000 distinct CDR3 sequences; the top ten clones hold 2.5% to 3%. The sample was blood. These receptors all come from a human donor with ulcerative colitis or Crohn's disease, or a healthy co-twin of an affected twin (not recorded which).

The J gene is TRBJ2-2, the V gene TRBV7-2. This CDR3 is 16 amino acids long. CDR1 SGHTA and CDR2 FQGNSA come from the germline V gene. This CDR3 reads CASSRKSRDNTGELFF.

The chain has TRBV9 and TRBJ2-5; TCRdb lists TRBD1, though no DNA is available to test this call. CDR3 length: 13 amino acids. From germline, CDR1 is SGDLS and CDR2 YYNGEE. The CDR3 sequence: CASSVRGEETQYF.

This rearrangement joins TRBV7-9 to TRBJ2-5; TCRdb picks TRBD1, but there is no DNA to check that call. CDR3 length equals 14 residues. Per germline, CDR1 SEHNR and CDR2 FQNEAQ (reference sequence). The CDR3 loop reads CASSLVPGEKTQYF.